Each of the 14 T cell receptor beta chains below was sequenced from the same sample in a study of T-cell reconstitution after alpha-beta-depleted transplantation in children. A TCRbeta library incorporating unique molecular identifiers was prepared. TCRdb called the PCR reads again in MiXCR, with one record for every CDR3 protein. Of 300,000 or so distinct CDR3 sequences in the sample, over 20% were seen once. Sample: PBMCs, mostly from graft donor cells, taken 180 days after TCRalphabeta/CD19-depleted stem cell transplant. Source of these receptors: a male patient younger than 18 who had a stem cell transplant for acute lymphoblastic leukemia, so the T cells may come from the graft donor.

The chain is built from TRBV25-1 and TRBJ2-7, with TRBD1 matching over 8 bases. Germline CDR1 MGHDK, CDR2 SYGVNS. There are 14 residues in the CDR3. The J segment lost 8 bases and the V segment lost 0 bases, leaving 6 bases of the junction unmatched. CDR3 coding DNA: TGTGCCAGCAGTGAATATGGCAGGGGGCTTAAGCAGTACTTC. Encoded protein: CASSEYGRGLKQYF.

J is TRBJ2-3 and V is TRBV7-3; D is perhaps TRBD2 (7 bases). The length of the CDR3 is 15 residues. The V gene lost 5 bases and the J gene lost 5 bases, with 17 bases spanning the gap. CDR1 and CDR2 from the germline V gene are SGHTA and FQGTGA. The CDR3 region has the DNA TGTGCCAGCAGCCAAACGGGGGGCTCCGGAGATACGCAGTATTTT. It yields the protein CASSQTGGSGDTQYF.

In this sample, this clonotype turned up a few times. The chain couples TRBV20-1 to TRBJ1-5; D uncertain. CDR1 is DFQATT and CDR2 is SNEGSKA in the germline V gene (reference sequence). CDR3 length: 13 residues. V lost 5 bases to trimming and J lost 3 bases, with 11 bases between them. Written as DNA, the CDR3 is TGCAGTGCTCTAGACGGTGTCAATCAGCCCCAGCATTTT. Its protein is CSALDGVNQPQHF.

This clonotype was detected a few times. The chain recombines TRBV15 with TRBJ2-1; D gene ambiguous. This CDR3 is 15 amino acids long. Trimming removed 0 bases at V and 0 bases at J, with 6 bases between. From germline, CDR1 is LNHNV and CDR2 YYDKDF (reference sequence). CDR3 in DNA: TGTGCCACCAGCAGAGATCCGAACTCCTACAATGAGCAGTTCTTC. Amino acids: CATSRDPNSYNEQFF.

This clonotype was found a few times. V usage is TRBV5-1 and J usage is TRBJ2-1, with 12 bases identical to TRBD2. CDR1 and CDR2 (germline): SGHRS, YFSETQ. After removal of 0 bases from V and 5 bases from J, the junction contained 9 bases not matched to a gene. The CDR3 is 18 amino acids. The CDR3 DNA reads TGCGCCAGCAGCTTGGCCCCCGGGTCTAGCGGGAGGGACAATGAGCAGTTCTTC. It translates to CASSLAPGSSGRDNEQFF.

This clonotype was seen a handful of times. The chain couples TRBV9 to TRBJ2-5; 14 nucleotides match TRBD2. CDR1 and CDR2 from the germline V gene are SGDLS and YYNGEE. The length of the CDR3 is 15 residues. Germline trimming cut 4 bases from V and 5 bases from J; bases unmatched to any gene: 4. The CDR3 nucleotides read TGTGCCAGCAGCCCCAGACTAGCGGGAGGGGAGACCCAGTACTTC. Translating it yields CASSPRLAGGETQYF.

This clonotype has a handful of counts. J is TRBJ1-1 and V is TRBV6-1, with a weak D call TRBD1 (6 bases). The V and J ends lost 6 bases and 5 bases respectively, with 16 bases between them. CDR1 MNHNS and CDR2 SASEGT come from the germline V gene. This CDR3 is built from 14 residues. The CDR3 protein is CASSLVQGKTEAFF. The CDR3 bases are TGTGCCAGCAGCCTCGTACAGGGAAAGACTGAAGCTTTCTTT.

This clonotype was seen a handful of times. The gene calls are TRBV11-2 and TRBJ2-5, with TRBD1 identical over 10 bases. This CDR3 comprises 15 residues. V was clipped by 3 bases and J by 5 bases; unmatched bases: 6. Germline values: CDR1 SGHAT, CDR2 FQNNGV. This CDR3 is CASSLGQGIVETQYF. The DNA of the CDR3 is TGTGCCAGCAGCTTGGGACAGGGGATAGTGGAGACCCAGTACTTC.

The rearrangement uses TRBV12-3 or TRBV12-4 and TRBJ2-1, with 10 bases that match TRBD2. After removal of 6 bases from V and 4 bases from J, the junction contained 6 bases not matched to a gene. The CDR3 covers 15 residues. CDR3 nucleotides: TGTGCCAGCAGCGACGGGACTAGCGCGTACAATGAGCAGTTCTTC. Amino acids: CASSDGTSAYNEQFF.

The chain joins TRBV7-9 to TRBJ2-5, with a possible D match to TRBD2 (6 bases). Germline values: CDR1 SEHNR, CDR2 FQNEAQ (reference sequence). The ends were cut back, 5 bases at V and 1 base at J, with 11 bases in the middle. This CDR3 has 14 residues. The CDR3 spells CASSPGTFQETQYF. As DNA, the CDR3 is TGTGCCAGCAGCCCCGGGACTTTCCAAGAGACCCAGTACTTC. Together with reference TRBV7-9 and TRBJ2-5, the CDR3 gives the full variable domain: DTGVSQNPRHKITKRGQNVTFRCDPISEHNRLYWYRQTLGQGPEFLTYFQNEAQLEKSRLLSDRFSAERPKGSFSTLEIQRTEQGDSAMYLCASSPGTFQETQYFGPGTRLLVL.

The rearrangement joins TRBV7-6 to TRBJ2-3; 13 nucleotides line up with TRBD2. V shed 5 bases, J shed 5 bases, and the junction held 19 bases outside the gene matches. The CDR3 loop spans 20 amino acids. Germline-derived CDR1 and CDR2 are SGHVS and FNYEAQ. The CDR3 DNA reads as TGTGCCAGCAGCCTAGACAGGGGGCTTCGGACTAGCGGGAGTCGAGATACGCAGTATTTT. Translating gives CASSLDRGLRTSGSRDTQYF. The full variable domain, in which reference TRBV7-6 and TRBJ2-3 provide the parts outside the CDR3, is GAGVSQSPRYKVTKRGQDVALRCDPISGHVSLYWYRQALGQGPEFLTYFNYEAQQDKSGLPNDRFSAERPEGSISTLTIQRTEQRDSAMYRCASSLDRGLRTSGSRDTQYFGPGTRLTVL.

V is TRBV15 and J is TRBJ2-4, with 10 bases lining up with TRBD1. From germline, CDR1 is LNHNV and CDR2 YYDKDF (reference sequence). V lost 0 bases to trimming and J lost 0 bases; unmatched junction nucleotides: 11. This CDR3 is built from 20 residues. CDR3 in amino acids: CATSRDHGQGVGVAKNIQYF. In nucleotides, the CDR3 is TGTGCCACCAGCAGAGATCACGGACAGGGGGTGGGGGTAGCCAAAAACATTCAGTACTTC. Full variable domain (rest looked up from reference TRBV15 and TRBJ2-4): DAMVIQNPRYQVTQFGKPVTLSCSQTLNHNVMYWYQQKSSQAPKLLFHYYDKDFNNEADTPDNFQSRRPNTSFCFLDIRSPGLGDTAMYLCATSRDHGQGVGVAKNIQYFGAGTRLSVL.

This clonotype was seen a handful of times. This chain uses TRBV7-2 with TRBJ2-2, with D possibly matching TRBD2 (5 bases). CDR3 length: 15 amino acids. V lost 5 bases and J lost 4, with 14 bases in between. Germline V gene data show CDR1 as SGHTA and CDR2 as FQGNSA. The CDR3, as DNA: TGTGCCAGCAGCACCACAACTAGTTTCACCGGGGAGCTGTTTTTT. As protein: CASSTTTSFTGELFF.

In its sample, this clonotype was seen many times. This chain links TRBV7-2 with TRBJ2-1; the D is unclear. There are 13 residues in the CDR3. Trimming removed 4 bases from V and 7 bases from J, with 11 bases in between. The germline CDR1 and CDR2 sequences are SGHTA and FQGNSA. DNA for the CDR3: TGTGCCAGCAGCTCCGTTATAGGGAATGAGCAGTTCTTC. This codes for CASSSVIGNEQFF.